The rows below give T cell receptor beta chains drawn from one sample of a study of CD8 T cells in ankylosing spondylitis. TCRdb re-derived calls from the 5' RACE reads in MiXCR, one entry per CDR3 protein. The sample includes about 190,000 distinct CDR3 sequences, about an eighth of them seen just once. Sequenced sample: blood, either unsorted or a sorted T cell fraction (not recorded which). These receptors were taken from a female donor with ankylosing spondylitis or in good health (not recorded which). Both conserved end residues are part of each CDR3. Each record gives: clone size, J gene, D gene, V gene, CDR3 protein, CDR3 DNA. A D gene is named only where the DNA matches it firmly. Sizes are listed as once, few or many counts, or a class when the clone is expanded.

many	TRBJ2-7	NA	TRBV5-1	CASSLRLTDPQYF	TGCGCCAGCAGCTTACGATTGACAGATCCTCAGTACTTC
many	TRBJ2-1	NA	TRBV5-1	CASSLLTPSYNEQFF	TGCGCCAGCAGCTTGCTAACGCCGTCCTACAATGAGCAGTTCTTC
many	TRBJ1-1	NA	TRBV11-2	CASSRTSLGRTAEAFF	TGTGCCAGCAGCCGTACCTCTTTGGGCAGAACGGCTGAAGCTTTCTTT
many	TRBJ2-5	NA	TRBV11-2	CASSLRVLGETQYF	TGTGCCAGCAGCTTAAGGGTCCTCGGGGAGACCCAGTACTTC
many	TRBJ2-1	NA	TRBV7-2	CASIREWSTSSYNEQFF	TGTGCCAGCATCCGAGAGTGGAGCACGAGCTCCTACAATGAGCAGTTCTTC
many	TRBJ2-1	NA	TRBV11-2	CASSRSVQMGFNEQFF	TGTGCCAGCAGTCGTAGCGTGCAGATGGGCTTCAATGAGCAGTTCTTC
few	TRBJ2-7	TRBD2	TRBV6-1	CASKPGLAGSYEQYF	TGTGCCAGCAAACCGGGGCTAGCGGGATCCTACGAGCAGTACTTC
many	TRBJ1-1	NA	TRBV14	CASSPERVILNTEAFF	TGTGCCAGCAGCCCCGAAAGGGTCATACTGAACACTGAAGCTTTCTTT
many	TRBJ2-2	TRBD2	TRBV28	CASSSLSGGNTGELFF	TGTGCCAGCAGTTCCCTGTCGGGAGGGAACACCGGGGAGCTGTTTTTT
many	TRBJ1-2	NA	TRBV6-5	CASSSAGTPNYGYTF	TGTGCCAGCAGTTCCGCCGGGACTCCTAACTATGGCTACACCTTC